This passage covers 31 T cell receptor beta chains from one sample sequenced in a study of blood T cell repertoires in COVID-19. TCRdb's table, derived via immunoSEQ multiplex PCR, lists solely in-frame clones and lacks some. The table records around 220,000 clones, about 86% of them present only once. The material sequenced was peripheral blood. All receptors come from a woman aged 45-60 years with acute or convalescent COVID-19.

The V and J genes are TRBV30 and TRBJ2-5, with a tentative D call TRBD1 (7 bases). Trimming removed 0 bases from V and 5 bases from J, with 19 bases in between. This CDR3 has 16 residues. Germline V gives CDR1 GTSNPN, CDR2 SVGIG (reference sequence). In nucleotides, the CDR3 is TGTGCCTGGAGTGTAATGACAGGGAGGATCATGGAGACCCAGTACTTC. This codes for CAWSVMTGRIMETQYF.

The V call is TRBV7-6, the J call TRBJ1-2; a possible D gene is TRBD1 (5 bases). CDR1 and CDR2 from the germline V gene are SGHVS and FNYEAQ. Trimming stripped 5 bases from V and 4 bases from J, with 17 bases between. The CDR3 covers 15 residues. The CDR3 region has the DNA TGTGCCAGCAGCCCGACGCCGGGACTAGCCTATGGCTACACCTTC. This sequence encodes CASSPTPGLAYGYTF.

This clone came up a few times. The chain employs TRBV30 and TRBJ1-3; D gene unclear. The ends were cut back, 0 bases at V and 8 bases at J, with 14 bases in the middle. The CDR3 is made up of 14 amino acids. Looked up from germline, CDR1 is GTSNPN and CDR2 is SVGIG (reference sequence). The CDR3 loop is CAWSVKGGGDTIYF. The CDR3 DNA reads TGTGCCTGGAGTGTAAAGGGAGGAGGTGACACCATATATTTT.

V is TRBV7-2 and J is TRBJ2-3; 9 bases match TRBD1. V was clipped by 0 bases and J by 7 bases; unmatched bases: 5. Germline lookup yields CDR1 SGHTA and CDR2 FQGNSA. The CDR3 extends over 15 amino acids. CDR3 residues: CASSLAQGAPHTQYF. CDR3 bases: TGTGCCAGCAGCTTAGCACAGGGGGCTCCCCATACGCAGTATTTT. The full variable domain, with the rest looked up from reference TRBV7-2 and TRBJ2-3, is GAGVSQSPSNKVTEKGKDVELRCDPISGHTALYWYRQSLGQGLEFLIYFQGNSAPDKSGLPSDRFSAERTGGSVSTLTIQRTQQEDSAVYLCASSLAQGAPHTQYFGPGTRLTVL.

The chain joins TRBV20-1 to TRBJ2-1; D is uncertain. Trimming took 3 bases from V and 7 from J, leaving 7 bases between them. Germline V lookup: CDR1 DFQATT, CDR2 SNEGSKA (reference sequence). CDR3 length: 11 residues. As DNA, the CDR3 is TGCAGTGCTAGTTTGCAGAATGAGCAGTTCTTC. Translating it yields CSASLQNEQFF.

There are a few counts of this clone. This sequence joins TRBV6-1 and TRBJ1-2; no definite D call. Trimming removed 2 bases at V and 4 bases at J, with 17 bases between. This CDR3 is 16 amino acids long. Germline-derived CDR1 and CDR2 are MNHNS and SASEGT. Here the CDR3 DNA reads TGTGCCAGCAGTGAAATTGGAGAAGCCCTATCCTATGGCTACACCTTC. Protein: CASSEIGEALSYGYTF.

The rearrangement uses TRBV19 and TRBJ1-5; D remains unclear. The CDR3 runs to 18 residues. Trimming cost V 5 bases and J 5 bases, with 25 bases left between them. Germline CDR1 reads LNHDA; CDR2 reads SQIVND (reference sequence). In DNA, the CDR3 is TGTGCCAGTAGTCCTTCCAAGGGCCCCTCTAGGAGGGATCAGCCCCAGCATTTT. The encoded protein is CASSPSKGPSRRDQPQHF.

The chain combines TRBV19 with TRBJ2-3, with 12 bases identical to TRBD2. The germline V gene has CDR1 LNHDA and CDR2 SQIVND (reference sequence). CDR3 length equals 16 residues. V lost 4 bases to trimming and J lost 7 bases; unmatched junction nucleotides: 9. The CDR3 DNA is TGTGCCAGTAGTAGTCTAGCGGGGGGGCGTTGGAATACGCAGTATTTT. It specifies CASSSLAGGRWNTQYF.

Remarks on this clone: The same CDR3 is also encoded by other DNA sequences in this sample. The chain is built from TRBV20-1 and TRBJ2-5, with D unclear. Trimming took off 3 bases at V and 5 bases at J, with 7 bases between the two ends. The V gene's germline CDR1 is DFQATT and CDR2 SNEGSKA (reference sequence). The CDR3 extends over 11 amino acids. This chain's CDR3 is CSARGAETQYF. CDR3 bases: TGCAGTGCTAGGGGCGCCGAGACCCAGTACTTC.

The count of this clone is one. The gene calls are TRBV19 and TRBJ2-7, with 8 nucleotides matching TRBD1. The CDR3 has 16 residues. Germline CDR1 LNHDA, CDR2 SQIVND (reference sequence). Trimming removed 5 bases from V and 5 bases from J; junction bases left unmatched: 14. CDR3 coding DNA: TGTGCCAGTAGTGGGGGACAGGCTTCCTTCTCTCACGAGCAGTACTTC. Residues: CASSGGQASFSHEQYF.

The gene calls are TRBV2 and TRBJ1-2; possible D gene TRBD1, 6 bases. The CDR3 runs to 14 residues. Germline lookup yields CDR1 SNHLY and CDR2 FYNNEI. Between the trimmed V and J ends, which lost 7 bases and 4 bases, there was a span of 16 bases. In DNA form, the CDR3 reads TGTGCCAGCAAGAAGGGGGAGGGGTCCTATGGCTACACCTTC. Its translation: CASKKGEGSYGYTF.

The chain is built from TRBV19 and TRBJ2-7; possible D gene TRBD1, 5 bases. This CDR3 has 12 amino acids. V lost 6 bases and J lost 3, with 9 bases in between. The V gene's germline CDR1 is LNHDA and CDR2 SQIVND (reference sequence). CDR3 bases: TGTGCCAGTAGCTCAGGGTTCTACGAGCAGTACTTC. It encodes CASSSGFYEQYF.

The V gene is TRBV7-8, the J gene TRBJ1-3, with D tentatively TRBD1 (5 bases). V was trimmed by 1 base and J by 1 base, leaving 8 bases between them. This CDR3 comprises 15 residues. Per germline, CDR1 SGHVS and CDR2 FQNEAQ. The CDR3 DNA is TGTGCCAGCAGCTTAGAGGGGTATTCTGGAAACACCATATATTTT. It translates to CASSLEGYSGNTIYF. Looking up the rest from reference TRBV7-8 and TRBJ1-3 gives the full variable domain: GAGVSQSPRYKVAKRGQDVALRCDPISGHVSLFWYQQALGQGPEFLTYFQNEAQLDKSGLPSDRFFAERPEGSVSTLKIQRTQQEDSAVYLCASSLEGYSGNTIYFGEGSWLTVV.

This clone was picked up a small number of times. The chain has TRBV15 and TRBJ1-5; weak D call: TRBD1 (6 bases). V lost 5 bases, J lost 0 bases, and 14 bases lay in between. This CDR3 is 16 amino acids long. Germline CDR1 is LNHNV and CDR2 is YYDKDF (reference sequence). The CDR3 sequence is CATSVGAEISNQPQHF. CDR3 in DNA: TGTGCCACCAGCGTGGGGGCAGAAATTAGCAATCAGCCCCAGCATTTT.

Here the CDR3 DNA reads TGTGCCAGCAGCTTCACAGACACCGGGGAGCTGTTTTTT. Residues: CASSFTDTGELFF. The rearrangement links TRBV5-6 to TRBJ2-2; D gene ambiguous. Germline CDR1 reads SGHDT; CDR2 reads YYEEEE. The length of the CDR3 is 13 residues. With 2 bases removed from V and 3 bases from J, the gap between germline ends came to 5 bases.

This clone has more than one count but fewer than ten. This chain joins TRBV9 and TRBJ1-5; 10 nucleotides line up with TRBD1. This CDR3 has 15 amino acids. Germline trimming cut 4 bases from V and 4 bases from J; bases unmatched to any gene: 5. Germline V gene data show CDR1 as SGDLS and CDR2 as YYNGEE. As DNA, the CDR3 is TGTGCCAGCAGCATCGGACAGGGGGAAAATCAGCCCCAGCATTTT. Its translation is CASSIGQGENQPQHF.

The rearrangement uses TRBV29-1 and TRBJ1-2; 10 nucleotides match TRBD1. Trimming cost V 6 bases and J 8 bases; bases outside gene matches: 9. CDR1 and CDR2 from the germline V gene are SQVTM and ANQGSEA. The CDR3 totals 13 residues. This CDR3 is CSVSGTGVAGYTF. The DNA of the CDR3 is TGCAGCGTGTCTGGGACAGGGGTCGCCGGCTACACCTTC.

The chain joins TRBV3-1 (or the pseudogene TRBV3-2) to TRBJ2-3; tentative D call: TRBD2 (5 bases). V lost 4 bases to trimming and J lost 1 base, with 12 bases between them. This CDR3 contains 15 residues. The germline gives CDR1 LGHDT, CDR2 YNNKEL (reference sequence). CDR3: CASSPVWERTDTQYF. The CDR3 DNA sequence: TGTGCCAGCAGCCCCGTTTGGGAGCGCACAGATACGCAGTATTTT.

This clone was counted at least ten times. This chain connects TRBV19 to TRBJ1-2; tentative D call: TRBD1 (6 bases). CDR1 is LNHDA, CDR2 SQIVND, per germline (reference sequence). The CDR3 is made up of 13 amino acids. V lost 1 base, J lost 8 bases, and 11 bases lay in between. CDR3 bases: TGTGCCAGTAGTATAGGAGGGGGGGGCGGCTACACCTTC. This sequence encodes CASSIGGGGGYTF.

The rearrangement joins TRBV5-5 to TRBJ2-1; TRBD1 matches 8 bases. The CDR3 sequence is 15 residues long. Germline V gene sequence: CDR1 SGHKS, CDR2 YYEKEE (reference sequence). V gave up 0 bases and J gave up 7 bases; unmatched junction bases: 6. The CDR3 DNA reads TGTGCCAGCAGCTTGGGTAACAGGGGGGTGAATGAGCAGTTCTTC. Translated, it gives CASSLGNRGVNEQFF. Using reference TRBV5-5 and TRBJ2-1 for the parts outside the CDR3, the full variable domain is DAGVTQSPTHLIKTRGQQVTLRCSPISGHKSVSWYQQVLGQGPQFIFQYYEKEERGRGNFPDRFSARQFPNYSSELNVNALLLGDSALYLCASSLGNRGVNEQFFGPGTRLTVL.

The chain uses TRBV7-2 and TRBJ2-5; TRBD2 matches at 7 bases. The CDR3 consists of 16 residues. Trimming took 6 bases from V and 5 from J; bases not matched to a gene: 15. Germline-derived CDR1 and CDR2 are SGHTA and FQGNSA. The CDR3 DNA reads TGTGCCAGCAGGTCCCACCCGGGGGGTCCATTGGAGACCCAGTACTTC. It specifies CASRSHPGGPLETQYF.

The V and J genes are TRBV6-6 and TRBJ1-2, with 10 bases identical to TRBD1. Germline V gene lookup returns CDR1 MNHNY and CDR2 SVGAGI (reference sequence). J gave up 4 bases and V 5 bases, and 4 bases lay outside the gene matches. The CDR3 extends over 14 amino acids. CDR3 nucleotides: TGTGCCAGCAGTCGGGACAGGGGAGTCTATGGCTACACCTTC. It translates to CASSRDRGVYGYTF.

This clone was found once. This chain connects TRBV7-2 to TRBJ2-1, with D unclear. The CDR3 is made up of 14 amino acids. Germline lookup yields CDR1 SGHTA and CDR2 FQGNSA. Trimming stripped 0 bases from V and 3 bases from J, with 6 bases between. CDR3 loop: CASSLARVYNEQFF. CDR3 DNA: TGTGCCAGCAGCTTAGCTCGGGTCTACAATGAGCAGTTCTTC.

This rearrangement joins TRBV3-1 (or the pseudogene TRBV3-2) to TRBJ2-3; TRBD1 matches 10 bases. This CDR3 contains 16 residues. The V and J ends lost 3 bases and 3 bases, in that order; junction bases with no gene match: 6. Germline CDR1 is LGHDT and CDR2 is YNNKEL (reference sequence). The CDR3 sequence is CASSQPGQGITDTQYF. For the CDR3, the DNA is TGTGCCAGCAGCCAGCCGGGACAGGGGATTACAGATACGCAGTATTTT.

The CDR3 region is CASSPREVGQGNTGELFF. DNA for the CDR3: TGTGCCAGCTCACCACGAGAAGTGGGACAGGGGAACACCGGGGAGCTGTTTTTT. J is TRBJ2-2 and V is TRBV18; 9 bases fit TRBD1. The V gene end was trimmed by 1 base and the J gene end by 1 base; junction bases not matched to a gene: 7. Germline assignment: CDR1 KGHSH and CDR2 LQKENI. The length of the CDR3 is 18 residues.

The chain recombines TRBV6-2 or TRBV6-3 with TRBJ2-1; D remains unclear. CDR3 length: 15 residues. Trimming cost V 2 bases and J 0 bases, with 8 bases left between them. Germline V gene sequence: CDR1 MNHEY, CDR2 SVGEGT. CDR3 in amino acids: CASSYGQSSYNEQFF. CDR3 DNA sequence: TGTGCCAGCAGTTACGGGCAAAGCTCCTACAATGAGCAGTTCTTC.

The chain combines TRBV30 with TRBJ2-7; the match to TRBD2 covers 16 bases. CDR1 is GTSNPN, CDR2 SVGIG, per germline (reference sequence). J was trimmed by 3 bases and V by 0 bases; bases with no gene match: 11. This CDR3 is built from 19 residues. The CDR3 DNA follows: TGTGCCTGGAGTGTACGAGCGGGACTAGCGGGAGGGCCTAGCTACGAGCAGTACTTC. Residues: CAWSVRAGLAGGPSYEQYF.

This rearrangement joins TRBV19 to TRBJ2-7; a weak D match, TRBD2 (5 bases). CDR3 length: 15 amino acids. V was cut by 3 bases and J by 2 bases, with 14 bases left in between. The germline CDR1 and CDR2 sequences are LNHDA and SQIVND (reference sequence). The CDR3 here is CASSILPGSAYEQYF. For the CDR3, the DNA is TGTGCCAGTAGTATTCTCCCGGGATCAGCCTACGAGCAGTACTTC. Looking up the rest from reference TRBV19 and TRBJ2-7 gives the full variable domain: DGGITQSPKYLFRKEGQNVTLSCEQNLNHDAMYWYRQDPGQGLRLIYYSQIVNDFQKGDIAEGYSVSREKKESFPLTVTSAQKNPTAFYLCASSILPGSAYEQYFGPGTRLTVT.

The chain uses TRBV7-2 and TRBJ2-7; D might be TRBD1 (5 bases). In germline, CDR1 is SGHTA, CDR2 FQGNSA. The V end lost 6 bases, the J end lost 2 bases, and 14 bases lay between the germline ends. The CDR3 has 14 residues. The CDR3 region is CASSPDSAAYEQYF. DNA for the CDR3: TGTGCCAGCAGTCCAGACAGTGCCGCCTACGAGCAGTACTTC.

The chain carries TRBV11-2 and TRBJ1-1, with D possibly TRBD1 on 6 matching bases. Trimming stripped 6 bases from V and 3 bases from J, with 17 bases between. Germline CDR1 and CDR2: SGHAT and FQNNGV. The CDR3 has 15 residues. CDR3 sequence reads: CASSSTGRVDTEAFF. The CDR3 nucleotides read TGTGCCAGCAGTTCCACAGGGAGGGTGGACACTGAAGCTTTCTTT.

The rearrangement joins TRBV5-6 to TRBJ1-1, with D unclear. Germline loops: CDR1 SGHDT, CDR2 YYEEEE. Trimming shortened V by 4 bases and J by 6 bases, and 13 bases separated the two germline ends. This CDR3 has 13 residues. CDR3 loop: CASSLGWVAEAFF. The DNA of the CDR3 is TGTGCCAGCAGCCTCGGGTGGGTCGCTGAAGCTTTCTTT. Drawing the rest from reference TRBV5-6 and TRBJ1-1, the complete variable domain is DAGVTQSPTHLIKTRGQQVTLRCSPKSGHDTVSWYQQALGQGPQFIFQYYEEEERQRGNFPDRFSGHQFPNYSSELNVNALLLGDSALYLCASSLGWVAEAFFGQGTRLTVV.